This entry lists 14 T cell receptor beta chains sequenced from one sample in a study of T cells in Graves' hyperthyroidism and ophthalmopathy. Researchers took RNA transcripts and amplified the TCR beta CDR3 regions from them. The primer set for the first-round RT-PCR of the TCR CDR3 was HTBI. TCRdb analysed the multiplex PCR reads with MiXCR anew, one entry per CDR3 protein. The data hold around 720,000 distinct CDR3 sequences, with roughly a third observed a single time. The sequenced sample consisted of blood. All receptors come from a woman in her 40s with Graves' hyperthyroidism.

In this sample, this clonotype turned up many times. This chain connects TRBV7-2 to TRBJ1-3, with 8 bases lining up with TRBD1. Trimming removed 5 bases from V and 2 bases from J; junction bases left unmatched: 5. The CDR3 totals 15 residues. Germline V gene sequence: CDR1 SGHTA, CDR2 FQGNSA. CDR3 region: CASSDRGNPGNTIYF. In nucleotides, the CDR3 is TGTGCCAGCAGCGACAGGGGCAATCCTGGAAACACCATATATTTT.

Comments on this clonotype: A read error may account for a junction end that differs from germline. The rearrangement joins TRBV7-9 to TRBJ2-7; no firm D call. Germline V gives CDR1 SEHNR, CDR2 FQNEAQ (reference sequence). The CDR3 runs to 13 residues. DNA of the CDR3: TGTGCCAGCAGCTTGCGCGACTCCTACAAGCAGTACTTC. Translation: CASSLRDSYKQYF.

The CDR3 reads CASRVGAPAYGYTF. In DNA, the CDR3 is TGCGCCAGCAGAGTCGGGGCCCCAGCCTATGGCTACACCTTC. The rearrangement uses TRBV10-2 and TRBJ1-2, with TRBD1 as a possible D gene (5 bases). The CDR3 runs to 14 residues. Trimming shortened V by 6 bases and J by 4 bases, and 15 bases separated the two germline ends. CDR1 and CDR2 (germline): WSHSY, SAAADI.

This clonotype was seen repeatedly, ten times or more. The chain joins TRBV7-8 to TRBJ1-5, with no clear D. Trimming left V 5 bases short and J 7 bases short, with 12 bases between. The CDR3 is made up of 13 amino acids. CDR1 SGHVS and CDR2 FQNEAQ come from the germline V gene. CDR3 nucleotide sequence: TGTGCCAGCAGCCCAGATCGGGGACAGCCCCAGCATTTT. Translating gives CASSPDRGQPQHF.

The CDR3, as DNA: TGCGCCAGCACCACTAATCACAGGGGTTCGGACACTGAAGCTTTCTTT. It encodes CASTTNHRGSDTEAFF. J is TRBJ1-1 and V is TRBV5-1; 7 nucleotides agree with TRBD1. Germline V CDR1 and CDR2: SGHRS, YFSETQ. The CDR3 runs 16 residues. J was trimmed by 3 bases and V by 6 bases; bases with no gene match: 14.

This clonotype was counted ten times or more. This rearrangement joins TRBV7-9 to TRBJ1-2; 12 positions match TRBD1. Germline V CDR1 and CDR2: SEHNR, FQNEAQ (reference sequence). Trimming cost V 4 bases and J 8 bases; bases outside gene matches: 5. CDR3 size: 14 residues. The DNA for the CDR3 is TGTGCCAGCAGCTGGGGGACAGGGGGCGGCGGCTACACCTTC. Protein sequence: CASSWGTGGGGYTF.

The chain carries TRBV25-1 and TRBJ1-2; 7 nucleotides line up with TRBD1. The CDR3 consists of 15 residues. The trim removed 4 bases at V and 7 bases at J, leaving 12 bases unmatched. Germline assignment: CDR1 MGHDK and CDR2 SYGVNS. The chain's CDR3 is CASSGNRGSSGGYTF. CDR3 in DNA: TGTGCCAGCAGTGGGAACAGGGGATCGTCAGGTGGCTACACCTTC.

The V gene is TRBV20-1, the J gene TRBJ1-5, with D perhaps TRBD1 (6 bases). Germline V gene data show CDR1 as DFQATT and CDR2 as SNEGSKA (reference sequence). Between the trimmed V and J ends, which lost 6 bases and 1 base, there was a span of 16 bases. The CDR3 is 15 amino acids. The chain's CDR3 is CSATRTGTSNQPQHF. Here the CDR3 DNA reads TGCAGTGCAACCCGTACAGGGACCAGCAATCAGCCCCAGCATTTT.

This clonotype was detected a few times. The chain uses TRBV29-1 and TRBJ1-2; perhaps TRBD1 as D (5 bases). The V end was cut by 6 bases, the J end by 8 bases, with 13 bases between. CDR1 SQVTM and CDR2 ANQGSEA come from the germline V gene. The CDR3 contains 11 residues. The CDR3 nucleotides are TGCAGCGTGGTCGGGGGTCAGGGCTACACCTTC. Protein sequence: CSVVGGQGYTF.

The chain employs TRBV5-1 and TRBJ1-1; D is unresolved. Germline-derived CDR1 and CDR2 are SGHRS and YFSETQ. There are 13 residues in the CDR3. Trimming cost V 0 bases and J 6 bases, with 9 bases left between them. Here the CDR3 reads CASSLASSSEAFF. Written as DNA, the CDR3 is TGCGCCAGCAGCTTGGCGTCTAGTTCTGAAGCTTTCTTT.

The J gene is TRBJ1-2, the V gene TRBV10-3; a weak D match, TRBD1 (5 bases). The CDR3 runs to 15 residues. Trimming removed 2 bases at V and 8 bases at J, with 18 bases between. Germline V gene data show CDR1 as ENHRY and CDR2 as SYGVKD. In DNA, the CDR3 is TGTGCCATCAGTGAGAAAGTGGACACCTCGGGGGGCTACACCTTC. It encodes CAISEKVDTSGGYTF.

Details on this clonotype: A read error may produce the germline difference seen at one junction end. As DNA, the CDR3 is TGCGCCAGCAGCCAAGAATTCCGTCTAAACACTGAAGCTTTCTTT. Protein sequence: CASSQEFRLNTEAFF. The chain uses TRBV11-1 and TRBJ1-1; no clear D gene. The CDR3 totals 15 residues. Looked up from germline, CDR1 is SGHAT and CDR2 is FQDESV (reference sequence). The complete variable domain, with remaining parts taken from reference TRBV11-1 and TRBJ1-1, reads EAEVAQSPRYKITEKSQAVAFWCDPISGHATLYWYRQILGQGPELLVQFQDESVVDDSQLPKDRFSAERLKGVDSTLKIQPAELGDSAMYLCASSQEFRLNTEAFFGQGTRLTVV.

This clonotype turned up a few times. This chain connects TRBV3-1 to TRBJ1-1; maybe TRBD1 (6 bases). CDR3 length: 14 amino acids. CDR1 LGHDT and CDR2 YNNKEL come from the germline V gene (reference sequence). V lost 3 bases and J lost 7, with 15 bases in between. The CDR3 reads CASSHADRDNEAFF. As DNA, the CDR3 is TGTGCCAGCAGCCATGCTGACCGGGACAATGAAGCTTTCTTT.

This clonotype was counted a few times. This rearrangement joins TRBV4-3 to TRBJ1-2; a possible D gene is TRBD1 (5 bases). Trimming pared 2 bases from V and 5 bases from J, leaving 12 bases between. The V gene's germline CDR1 is LGHNA and CDR2 YSLEER. CDR3 length: 14 amino acids. The CDR3 reads CASSQMGDSYGYTF. The CDR3 region has the DNA TGCGCCAGCAGCCAAATGGGAGACAGTTATGGCTACACCTTC.